This paragraph covers one T cell receptor beta chain sequence. Its antigen is undetermined. The CDR3 length is 15 residues. Trimming took 2 bases from V and 5 from J; bases not matched to a gene: 1. The germline V gene encodes CDR1 SEHNR and CDR2 FQNEAQ (reference sequence). Use of 60 Vbeta and 13 Jbeta primers characterized the PCR. Here immunoSEQ multiplex PCR was the method, and the copy in TCRdb shows in-frame clones only, minus some. The sample consists of about 130,000 clones, approximately 84% of them appearing once. This sample stems from a study of cytomegalovirus exposure and HLA in healthy donors. Study-level points and caveats: V- and J-gene trimming in TCR beta was tied to a missense DCLRE1C variant by an analysis performed later. In a later analysis, 16,951 TCR beta sequences were associated with HLA alleles at 0.05 false discovery rate.

The receptor's source is a boy aged 2-15 years in good health and CMV-seronegative. The chain uses TRBV7-9 and TRBJ2-1; 12 nucleotides match TRBD2. Input material: PBMCs. The CDR3 DNA is TGTGCCAGCAGCTTACGACTAGCGGGAGACAATGAGCAGTTCTTC. It yields the protein CASSLRLAGDNEQFF.